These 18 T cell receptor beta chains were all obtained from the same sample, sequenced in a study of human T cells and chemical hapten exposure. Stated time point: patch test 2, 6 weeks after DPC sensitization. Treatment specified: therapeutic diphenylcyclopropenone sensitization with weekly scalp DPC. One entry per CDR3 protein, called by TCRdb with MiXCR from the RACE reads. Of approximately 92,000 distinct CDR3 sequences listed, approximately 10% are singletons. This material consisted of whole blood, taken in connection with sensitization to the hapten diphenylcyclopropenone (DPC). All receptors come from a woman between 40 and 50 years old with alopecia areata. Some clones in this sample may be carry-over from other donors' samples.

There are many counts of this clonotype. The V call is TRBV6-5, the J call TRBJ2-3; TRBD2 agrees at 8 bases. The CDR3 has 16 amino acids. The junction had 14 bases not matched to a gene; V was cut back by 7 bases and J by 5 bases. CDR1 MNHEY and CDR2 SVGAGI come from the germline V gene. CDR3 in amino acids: CASTQRSTSGRDTQYF. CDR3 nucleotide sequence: TGTGCCAGCACCCAGAGATCCACTAGCGGAAGAGATACGCAGTATTTT.

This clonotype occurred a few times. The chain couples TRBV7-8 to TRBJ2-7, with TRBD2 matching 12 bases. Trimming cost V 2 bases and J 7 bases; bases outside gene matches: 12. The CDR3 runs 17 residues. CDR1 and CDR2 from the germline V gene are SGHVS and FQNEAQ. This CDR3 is CASSLQLAGGPVGEQYF. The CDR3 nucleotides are TGTGCCAGCAGCTTACAGCTAGCGGGAGGGCCGGTGGGGGAGCAGTACTTC.

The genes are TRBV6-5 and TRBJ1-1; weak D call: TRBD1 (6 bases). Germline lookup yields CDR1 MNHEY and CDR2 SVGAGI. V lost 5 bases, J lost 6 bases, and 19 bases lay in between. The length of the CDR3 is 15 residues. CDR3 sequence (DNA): TGTGCCAGCAGTCCACAGGGCGATGGGAAGGCTGAAGCTTTCTTT. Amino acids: CASSPQGDGKAEAFF.

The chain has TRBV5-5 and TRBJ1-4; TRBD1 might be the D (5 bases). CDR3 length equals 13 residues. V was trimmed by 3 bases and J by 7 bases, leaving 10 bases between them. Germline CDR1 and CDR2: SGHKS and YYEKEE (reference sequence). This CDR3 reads CASSYGQGEKLFF. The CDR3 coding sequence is TGTGCCAGCAGCTACGGACAAGGTGAAAAACTGTTTTTT.

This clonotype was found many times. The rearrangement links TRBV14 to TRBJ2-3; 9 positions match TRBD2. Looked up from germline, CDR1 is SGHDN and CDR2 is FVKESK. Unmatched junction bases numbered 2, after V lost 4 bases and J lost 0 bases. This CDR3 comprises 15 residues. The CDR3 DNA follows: TGTGCCAGCAGCCTGAGCGGGGGGAGCACAGATACGCAGTATTTT. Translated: CASSLSGGSTDTQYF.

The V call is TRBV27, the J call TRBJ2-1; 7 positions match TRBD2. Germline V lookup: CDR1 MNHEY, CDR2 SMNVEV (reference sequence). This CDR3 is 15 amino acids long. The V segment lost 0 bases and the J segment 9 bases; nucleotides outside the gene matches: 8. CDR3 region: CASSLSGGYSGEQFF. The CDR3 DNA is TGTGCCAGCAGTTTATCGGGGGGGTATTCGGGTGAGCAGTTCTTC.

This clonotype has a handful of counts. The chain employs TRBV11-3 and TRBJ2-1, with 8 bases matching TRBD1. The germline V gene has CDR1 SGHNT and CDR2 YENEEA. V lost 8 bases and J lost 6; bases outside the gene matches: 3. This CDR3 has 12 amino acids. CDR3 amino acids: CASGQGGNEQFF. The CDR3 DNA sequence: TGTGCCAGCGGACAGGGCGGCAATGAGCAGTTCTTC.

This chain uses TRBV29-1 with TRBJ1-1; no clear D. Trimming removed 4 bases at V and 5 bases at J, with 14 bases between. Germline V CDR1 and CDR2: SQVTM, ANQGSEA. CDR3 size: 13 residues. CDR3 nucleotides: TGCAGCGTTGGGGATGCCTTTCATACTGAAGCTTTCTTT. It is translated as CSVGDAFHTEAFF.

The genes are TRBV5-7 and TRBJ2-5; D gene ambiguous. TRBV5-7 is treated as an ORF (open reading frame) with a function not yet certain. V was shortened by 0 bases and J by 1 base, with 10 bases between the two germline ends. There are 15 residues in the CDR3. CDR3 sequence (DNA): TGTGCCAGCAGCTTGGGGACCGAGTCCCAAGAGACCCAGTACTTC. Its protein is CASSLGTESQETQYF.

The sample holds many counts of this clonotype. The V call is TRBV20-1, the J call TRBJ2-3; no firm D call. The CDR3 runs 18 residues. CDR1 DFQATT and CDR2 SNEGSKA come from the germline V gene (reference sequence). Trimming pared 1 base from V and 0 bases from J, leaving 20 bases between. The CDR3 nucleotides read TGCAGTGCTAGAGCCGGGCCTCCGATTTCCCTTAGCACAGATACGCAGTATTTT. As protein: CSARAGPPISLSTDTQYF.

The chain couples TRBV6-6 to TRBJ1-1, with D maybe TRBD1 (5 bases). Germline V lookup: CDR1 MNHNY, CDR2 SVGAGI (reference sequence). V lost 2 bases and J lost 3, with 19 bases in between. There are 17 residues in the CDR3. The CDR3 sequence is CASSYRSGRRGYTEAFF. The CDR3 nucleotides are TGTGCCAGCAGTTACAGATCAGGGAGGCGAGGTTACACTGAAGCTTTCTTT.

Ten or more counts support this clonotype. CDR3 sequence: CASSQQGLAMNTEAFF. The DNA of the CDR3 is TGTGCCAGCAGCCAACAGGGTCTCGCAATGAACACTGAAGCTTTCTTT. This chain uses TRBV7-2 with TRBJ1-1; tentatively, D is TRBD1 (6 bases). Per germline, CDR1 SGHTA and CDR2 FQGNSA. Trimming took off 5 bases at V and 0 bases at J, with 16 bases between the two ends. There are 16 residues in the CDR3.

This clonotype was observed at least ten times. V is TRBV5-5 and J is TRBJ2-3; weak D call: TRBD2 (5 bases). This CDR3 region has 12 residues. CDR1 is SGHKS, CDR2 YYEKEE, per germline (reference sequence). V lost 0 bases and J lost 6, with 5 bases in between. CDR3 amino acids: CASSLVADTQYF. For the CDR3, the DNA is TGTGCCAGCAGCTTGGTAGCGGATACGCAGTATTTT.

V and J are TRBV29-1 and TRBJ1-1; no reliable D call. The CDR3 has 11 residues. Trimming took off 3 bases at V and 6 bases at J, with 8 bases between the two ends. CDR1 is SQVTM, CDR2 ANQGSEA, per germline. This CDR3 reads CSVEGGAEAFF. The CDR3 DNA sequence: TGCAGCGTTGAGGGTGGGGCTGAAGCTTTCTTT.

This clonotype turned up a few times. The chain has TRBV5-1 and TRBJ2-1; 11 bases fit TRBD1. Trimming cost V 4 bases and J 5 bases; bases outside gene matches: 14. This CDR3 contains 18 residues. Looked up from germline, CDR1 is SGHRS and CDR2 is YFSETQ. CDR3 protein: CASSPDRGHSRWDNEQFF. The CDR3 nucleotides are TGCGCCAGCAGCCCGGACAGGGGGCACAGCAGGTGGGACAATGAGCAGTTCTTC.

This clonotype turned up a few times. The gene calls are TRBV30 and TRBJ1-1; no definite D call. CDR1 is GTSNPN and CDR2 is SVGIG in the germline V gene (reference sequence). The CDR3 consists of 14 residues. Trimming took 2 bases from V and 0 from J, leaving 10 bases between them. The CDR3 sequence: CAWSPLLVNTEAFF. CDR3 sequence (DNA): TGTGCCTGGAGTCCACTACTGGTGAACACTGAAGCTTTCTTT.

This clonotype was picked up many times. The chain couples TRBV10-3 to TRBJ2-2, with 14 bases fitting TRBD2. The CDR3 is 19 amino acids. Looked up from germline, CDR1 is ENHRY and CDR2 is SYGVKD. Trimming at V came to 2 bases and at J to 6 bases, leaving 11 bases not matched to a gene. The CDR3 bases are TGTGCCATCAGTGAGGTACTAGCGACTAGCGGGAGGGCCCCCGGGGAGCTGTTTTTT. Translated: CAISEVLATSGRAPGELFF.

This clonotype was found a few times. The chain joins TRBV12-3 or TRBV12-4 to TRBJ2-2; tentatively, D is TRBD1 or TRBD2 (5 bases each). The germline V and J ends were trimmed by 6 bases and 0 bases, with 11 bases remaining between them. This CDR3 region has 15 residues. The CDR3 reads CASSRDGANTGELFF. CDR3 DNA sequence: TGTGCCAGCAGCCGGGACGGCGCGAACACCGGGGAGCTGTTTTTT.